Detailed here is one TCR beta chain. The antigen remains unidentified. Only in-frame clones appear in the TCRdb table, and some are missing; sequencing was by immunoSEQ multiplex PCR. Among more than 85,000 clones, roughly nine tenths were seen once, and the ten largest hold about 1.1%. This entry belongs to a study of siplizumab effects on memory and regulatory T cells. Study-wide findings and caveats: The study found naive T cells seemingly more diverse than memory cells and seemingly major alloresponse contributors.

The CDR3 is 14 residues long. From germline, CDR1 is MNHEY and CDR2 SMNVEV (reference sequence). V shed 3 bases and J shed 2 bases, with 10 bases lying between them. Sequencing was performed on CD4+ T cells sorted from blood. V usage is TRBV27 and J usage is TRBJ1-2; TRBD1 might be the D (5 bases). The TCR originated in a human donor in good health. CDR3 protein: CASSFDRDNYGYTF. In nucleotides, the CDR3 is TGTGCCAGCAGTTTTGACCGGGACAACTATGGCTACACCTTC.